This record looks at one TCR beta chain sequence and its context. No antigen is known for it. This specimen belongs to a study of T cell responses to AZD1222 COVID-19 vaccine. General study results and limits: Clonal diversity may have been underestimated in mostly white British donors. Rises in breadth and depth of Spike-specific TCRs came after two AZD1222 doses. Reports indicate that nearly half of spike-specific TCRs are directed at unmutated variant regions. Researchers report vaccine-associated CD4 TCRs spanning spike, with dominance at 160-218 and 743-854.

After removal of 4 bases from V and 1 base from J, the junction contained 3 bases not matched to a gene. Germline CDR1 reads MNHEY; CDR2 reads SVGEGT. The CDR3 totals 15 residues. This table comes from immunoSEQ multiplex PCR, and its TCRdb copy is limited to in-frame clones, with some not included. Of under 200,000 clones in the sample, around 93% were seen once. The sample here was peripheral blood, taken on day 0 of AZD1222 vaccination. The TCR originated in an adult in good health. The rearrangement joins TRBV6-2 or TRBV6-3 to TRBJ2-7; 11 bases match TRBD2. The CDR3 here is CASSFRLAGSYEQYF. The DNA for the CDR3 is TGTGCCAGCAGTTTCCGACTAGCGGGGTCCTACGAGCAGTACTTC.